The 26 T cell receptor beta chains presented below share a single source sample, sequenced in a study of T-cell reconstitution after alpha-beta-depleted transplantation in children. Preparation of the TCRbeta library involved a method that used unique molecular identifiers. TCRdb used MiXCR to reprocess the PCR reads, holding one entry per CDR3 protein. The sample holds approximately 590,000 distinct CDR3 sequences, about 10% seen once. The source was PBMCs from the stem cell graft donor, collected from the stem cell graft. The source is a human donor who donated a stem cell graft to a child with acute myeloid leukemia.

This clonotype was picked up many times. The chain combines TRBV12-3 or TRBV12-4 with TRBJ2-2; TRBD1 agrees at 10 bases. The CDR3 is 16 residues long. The V segment lost 6 bases and the J segment 0 bases; nucleotides outside the gene matches: 4. Here the CDR3 DNA reads TGTGCCAGCAGCAGACAGGGGGCAACGAACACCGGGGAGCTGTTTTTT. It codes for CASSRQGATNTGELFF.

This clonotype was picked up many times. The rearrangement joins TRBV5-1 to TRBJ2-1; TRBD1 agrees at 7 bases. This CDR3 region has 13 residues. The junction had 2 bases not matched to a gene; V was cut back by 0 bases and J by 8 bases. CDR1 SGHRS and CDR2 YFSETQ come from the germline V gene. CDR3 region: CASSLGQGYEQFF. The DNA of the CDR3 is TGCGCCAGCAGCTTGGGACAGGGATATGAGCAGTTCTTC.

The rearrangement joins TRBV6-6 to TRBJ2-2; D is unclear. The V and J ends lost 5 bases and 7 bases respectively, with 8 bases between them. The CDR3 runs to 12 residues. The V gene's germline CDR1 is MNHNY and CDR2 SVGAGI (reference sequence). DNA of the CDR3: TGTGCCAGCAGTAACAATGGCGGGGAGCTGTTTTTT. Protein: CASSNNGGELFF.

V and J are TRBV6-1 and TRBJ2-5; D may be TRBD2 (6 bases). Per germline, CDR1 MNHNS and CDR2 SASEGT. V was trimmed by 9 bases and J by 5 bases, leaving 16 bases between them. This CDR3 comprises 13 residues. CDR3 nucleotide sequence: TGTGCCAGTAGGAGGGACTTCGGGGAGACCCAGTACTTC. This translates into CASRRDFGETQYF.

This clonotype has at least ten counts. This chain joins TRBV27 and TRBJ2-2, with D perhaps matching TRBD2 (5 bases). V was cut by 6 bases and J by 6 bases, with 14 bases left in between. In germline, CDR1 is MNHEY, CDR2 SMNVEV (reference sequence). The CDR3 spans 14 residues. The CDR3 protein is CASRPLASAGELFF. CDR3 nucleotides: TGTGCCAGCAGGCCCCTAGCATCGGCCGGGGAGCTGTTTTTT.

This chain joins TRBV14 and TRBJ2-1, with no clear D. Germline CDR1 and CDR2: SGHDN and FVKESK. There are 13 residues in the CDR3. V lost 2 bases and J 9 bases, leaving 11 bases between the germline ends. The CDR3 protein is CASSQQKYGEQFF. In DNA form, the CDR3 reads TGTGCCAGCAGCCAACAAAAATATGGTGAGCAGTTCTTC.

At least ten counts were recorded for this clonotype. The J gene is TRBJ2-7, the V gene TRBV20-1, with TRBD2 matching over 8 bases. The J segment lost 4 bases and the V segment lost 7 bases, leaving 21 bases of the junction unmatched. CDR1 is DFQATT and CDR2 is SNEGSKA in the germline V gene (reference sequence). The CDR3 has 17 residues. This CDR3 reads CSGYRPASGPSRYEQYF. In nucleotides, the CDR3 is TGCAGTGGGTACAGGCCGGCTAGCGGGCCCAGTCGGTACGAGCAGTACTTC.

There are many counts of this clonotype. The rearrangement joins TRBV29-1 to TRBJ2-7, with 8 positions matching TRBD2. Per the germline V gene, CDR1 is SQVTM and CDR2 is ANQGSEA. The junction had 7 bases not matched to a gene; V was cut back by 3 bases and J by 6 bases. The CDR3 covers 13 residues. CDR3 nucleotide sequence: TGCAGCGTTGATTTGGCGGGAGGTGCCGAGCAGTACTTC. This encodes CSVDLAGGAEQYF.

This clonotype was found a few times. The chain uses TRBV4-3 and TRBJ2-5; 8 bases are a match to TRBD2. Germline lookup yields CDR1 LGHNA and CDR2 YSLEER. The CDR3 spans 17 residues. Trimming took 0 bases from V and 2 from J; bases not matched to a gene: 8. DNA of the CDR3: TGCGCCAGCAGCCAAGATTTCAGCGGGAGTTTTCAAGAGACCCAGTACTTC. It encodes CASSQDFSGSFQETQYF.

In regard to this clonotype: One end of the junction fails to match germline, which may point to a read error. This sequence joins TRBV7-6 and TRBJ2-3; 7 nucleotides match TRBD1. This CDR3 contains 18 residues. Germline values: CDR1 SGHVS, CDR2 FNYEAQ. The CDR3 DNA follows: TGTGTCAGCAGCTTGTTCGACAGGGAATTCACTAGCACAGATACGCAGTATTTT. It translates to CVSSLFDREFTSTDTQYF.

This clonotype showed up just a few times. The chain joins TRBV29-1 to TRBJ1-2; D might be TRBD1 (6 bases). Trimming stripped 7 bases from V and 6 bases from J, with 18 bases between. CDR1 and CDR2 from the germline V gene are SQVTM and ANQGSEA. This CDR3 has 13 residues. CDR3 protein: CSGGGGEGDGYTF. The CDR3 DNA reads as TGCAGCGGTGGAGGCGGGGAGGGGGATGGCTACACCTTC. The full variable domain, with the rest looked up from reference TRBV29-1 and TRBJ1-2, is SAVISQKPSRDICQRGTSLTIQCQVDSQVTMMFWYRQQPGQSLTLIATANQGSEATYESGFVIDKFPISRPNLTFSTLTVSNMSPEDSSIYLCSGGGGEGDGYTFGSGTRLTVV.

There are a few counts of this clonotype. The chain recombines TRBV12-3 or TRBV12-4 with TRBJ2-7, with 8 nucleotides matching TRBD2. The CDR3 covers 18 residues. V was pared by 4 bases and J by 2 bases, with 16 bases of the junction left unmatched. CDR3 bases: TGTGCCAGCAGTTCCACCTTCCTTGGTAGCGGGGAAACCTACGAGCAGTACTTC. It codes for CASSSTFLGSGETYEQYF.

The rearrangement links TRBV3-1 to TRBJ2-1, with 10 positions matching TRBD1. V trimming: 5 bases; J trimming: 9 bases; junction bases outside the gene matches: 19. Germline V gives CDR1 LGHDT, CDR2 YNNKEL (reference sequence). This CDR3 has 18 amino acids. As DNA, the CDR3 is TGTGCCAGCAGCTCCCCACCCGGGGGACAGGGGAGAATTGGTGAGCAGTTCTTC. It codes for CASSSPPGGQGRIGEQFF.

CDR3: CASSPMGQGYNEQFF. Here the CDR3 DNA reads TGTGCCAGCAGCCCAATGGGCCAGGGTTACAATGAGCAGTTCTTC. The V and J genes are TRBV14 and TRBJ2-1, with D perhaps matching TRBD1 (5 bases). CDR1 SGHDN and CDR2 FVKESK come from the germline V gene. The V gene lost 4 bases and the J gene lost 4 bases, with 14 bases spanning the gap. The CDR3 contains 15 residues.

The V and J genes are TRBV6-5 and TRBJ2-5, with 7 bases matching TRBD1. The trim removed 0 bases at V and 4 bases at J, leaving 5 bases unmatched. Germline values: CDR1 MNHEY, CDR2 SVGAGI. The CDR3 is 15 amino acids. Here the CDR3 DNA reads TGTGCCAGCAGTTACTCCCGGACAGGTGGAGAGACCCAGTACTTC. Translation: CASSYSRTGGETQYF.

There are many counts of this clonotype. The chain uses TRBV7-9 and TRBJ2-3, with TRBD2 identical over 7 bases. Per germline, CDR1 SEHNR and CDR2 FQNEAQ (reference sequence). The CDR3 runs to 16 residues. J gave up 4 bases and V 6 bases, and 13 bases lay outside the gene matches. CDR3 sequence reads: CASSRPLASSPDTQYF. CDR3 coding DNA: TGTGCCAGCAGTCGCCCACTAGCGAGCTCCCCAGATACGCAGTATTTT.

This chain connects TRBV6-1 to TRBJ1-1; 11 nucleotides line up with TRBD1. V lost 5 bases to trimming and J lost 4 bases; unmatched junction nucleotides: 6. Germline CDR1 is MNHNS and CDR2 is SASEGT. This CDR3 has 15 residues. The DNA for the CDR3 is TGTGCCAGCAGTAATACCGGGACAGGGGGCACTGAAGCTTTCTTT. Residues: CASSNTGTGGTEAFF.

At least ten counts were recorded for this clonotype. The gene calls are TRBV7-8 and TRBJ2-1; D is undetermined. This CDR3 has 16 residues. Per germline, CDR1 SGHVS and CDR2 FQNEAQ. V dropped 4 bases and J dropped 0 bases, with 13 bases sitting between them. The CDR3 DNA follows: TGTGCCAGCAGCTCCGTCGACTCCAGCTCCTACAATGAGCAGTTCTTC. This codes for CASSSVDSSSYNEQFF.

A few counts support this clonotype. The chain is built from TRBV7-8 and TRBJ2-2; D may be TRBD2 (6 bases). V was clipped by 2 bases and J by 6 bases, with 16 bases between them. The V gene's germline CDR1 is SGHVS and CDR2 FQNEAQ. This CDR3 comprises 16 residues. CDR3 region: CASSLMSRGMSGELFF. The DNA for the CDR3 is TGTGCCAGCAGCTTAATGTCTCGGGGGATGTCCGGGGAGCTGTTTTTT.

This clonotype has a handful of counts. V is TRBV19 and J is TRBJ1-2; tentatively, D is TRBD1 (5 bases). CDR1 and CDR2 (germline): LNHDA, SQIVND (reference sequence). Trimming took 3 bases from V and 3 from J, leaving 8 bases between them. This CDR3 comprises 13 residues. The CDR3 region has the DNA TGTGCCAGTAGTATCAGGGAGGACTATGGCTACACCTTC. This gives the protein CASSIREDYGYTF.

V and J are TRBV20-1 and TRBJ2-7, with D possibly matching TRBD2 (6 bases). V was pared by 1 base and J by 0 bases, with 19 bases between. Germline V lookup: CDR1 DFQATT, CDR2 SNEGSKA (reference sequence). The CDR3 spans 17 residues. CDR3 protein: CSARGGSSAGRSYEQYF. DNA of the CDR3: TGCAGTGCTAGAGGGGGGTCGTCGGCGGGGCGCTCCTACGAGCAGTACTTC.

This clonotype turned up a few times. CDR3 sequence reads: CASGAGGSMNIQYF. CDR3 DNA: TGTGCCAGCGGGGCGGGAGGTTCCATGAACATTCAGTACTTC. The V call is TRBV27, the J call TRBJ2-4; TRBD2 matches at 8 bases. Germline assignment: CDR1 MNHEY and CDR2 SMNVEV (reference sequence). The CDR3 has 14 amino acids. V gave up 8 bases and J gave up 7 bases; unmatched junction bases: 10.

This clonotype was counted only a few times. V and J are TRBV9 and TRBJ2-4; 11 nucleotides agree with TRBD2. This CDR3 spans 16 amino acids. The V gene's germline CDR1 is SGDLS and CDR2 YYNGEE. V gave up 4 bases and J gave up 3 bases; unmatched junction bases: 6. The DNA for the CDR3 is TGTGCCAGCAGCCCCTTAGCGGGAGGGGTCAAAAACATTCAGTACTTC. Its protein is CASSPLAGGVKNIQYF.

The chain joins TRBV6-2 or TRBV6-3 to TRBJ2-7, with 11 positions matching TRBD2. CDR3 length equals 16 residues. The ends lost 2 bases at V and 0 bases at J; junction bases unmatched: 3. Per germline, CDR1 MNHEY and CDR2 SVGEGT. CDR3 bases: TGTGCCAGCAGTTACAAAACTAGCGGGAGCTCCTACGAGCAGTACTTC. Amino acids: CASSYKTSGSSYEQYF.

V usage is TRBV5-1 and J usage is TRBJ2-1, with 8 bases fitting TRBD1. Per germline, CDR1 SGHRS and CDR2 YFSETQ. V trimming: 0 bases; J trimming: 12 bases; junction bases outside the gene matches: 2. CDR3 length equals 12 residues. The CDR3 nucleotides are TGCGCCAGCAGCTTGGACAGGGGGATGCAGTTCTTC. The encoded protein is CASSLDRGMQFF.

The chain employs TRBV18 and TRBJ2-3; D ambiguous. In germline, CDR1 is KGHSH, CDR2 LQKENI. This CDR3 region has 13 residues. Deletions cut 6 bases from V and 0 bases from J, with 7 bases between. The CDR3 DNA reads TGTGCCAGCTCCCGTTACAGCACAGATACGCAGTATTTT. Its protein product is CASSRYSTDTQYF.